This TCR beta chain derives from a study of Graves' ophthalmopathy and Graves' hyperthyroidism. There are many counts of this clonotype. RNA transcripts provided the template for amplifying TCR beta CDR3 regions. The workflow started with a first-round RT-PCR run with HTBI primers and then moved on to a second-round multiplex PCR. TCRdb reprocessed the multiplex PCR reads with MiXCR, giving one entry per CDR3 protein. The data hold about 500,000 distinct CDR3 sequences, with around 15% observed a single time. Enrollment excluded any patients with other autoimmune diseases, uncontrolled infections, pregnancy or lactation. The starting material, more than 8 ml of fresh peripheral blood, provided the PBMCs. The CDR3 contains 17 residues. The V and J ends lost 2 bases and 7 bases, in that order; junction bases with no gene match: 15. The germline CDR1 and CDR2 sequences are MNHEY and SVGAGI.

Source material: blood. This TCR was sampled from a woman between 25 and 40 years old with Graves' ophthalmopathy. V and J are TRBV6-5 and TRBJ1-2; 8 bases line up with TRBD1. Here the CDR3 DNA reads TGTGCCAGCAGTTACCTCCTTCCGGACGACAGGGGCGGTGGCTACACCTTC. It translates to CASSYLLPDDRGGGYTF.